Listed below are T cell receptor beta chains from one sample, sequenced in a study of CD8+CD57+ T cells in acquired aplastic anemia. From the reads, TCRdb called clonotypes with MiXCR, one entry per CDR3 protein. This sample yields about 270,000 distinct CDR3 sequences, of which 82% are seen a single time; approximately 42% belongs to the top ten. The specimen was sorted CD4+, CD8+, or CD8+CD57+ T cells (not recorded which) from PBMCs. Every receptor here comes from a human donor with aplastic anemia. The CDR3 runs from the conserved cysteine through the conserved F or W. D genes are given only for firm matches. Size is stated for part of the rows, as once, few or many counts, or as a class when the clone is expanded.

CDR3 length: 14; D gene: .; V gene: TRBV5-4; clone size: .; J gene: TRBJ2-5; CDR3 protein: CASSDQDYHETQYF; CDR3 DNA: TGTGCCAGCAGTGACCAGGACTACCATGAGACCCAGTACTTC
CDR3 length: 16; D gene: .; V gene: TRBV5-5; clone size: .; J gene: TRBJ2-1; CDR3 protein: CASSLELGGYYNEQFF; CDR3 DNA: TGTGCCAGCAGCTTGGAACTAGGGGGGTACTACAATGAGCAGTTCTTC
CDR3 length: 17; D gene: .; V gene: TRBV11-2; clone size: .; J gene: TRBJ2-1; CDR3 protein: CASSFHPDGGLYNEQFF; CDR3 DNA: TGTGCCAGCAGCTTCCATCCAGACGGGGGCCTCTACAATGAGCAGTTCTTC
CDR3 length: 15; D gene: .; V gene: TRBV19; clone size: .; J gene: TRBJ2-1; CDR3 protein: CASSILQVPYNEQFF; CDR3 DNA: TGTGCCAGTAGTATACTACAGGTCCCCTACAATGAGCAGTTCTTC
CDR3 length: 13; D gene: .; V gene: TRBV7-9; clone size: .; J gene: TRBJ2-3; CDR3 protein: CASSDGGGDLQYF; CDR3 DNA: TGTGCCAGCAGCGACGGGGGCGGGGATCTGCAGTATTTT
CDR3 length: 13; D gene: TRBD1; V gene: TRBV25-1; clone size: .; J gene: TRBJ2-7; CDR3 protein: CASSEDRGPKQYF; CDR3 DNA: TGTGCCAGCAGTGAAGACAGGGGGCCAAAGCAGTACTTC
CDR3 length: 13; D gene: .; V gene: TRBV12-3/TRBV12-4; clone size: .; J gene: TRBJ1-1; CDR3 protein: CASSFGEIAEAFF; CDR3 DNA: TGTGCCAGCAGTTTTGGGGAGATAGCTGAAGCTTTCTTT
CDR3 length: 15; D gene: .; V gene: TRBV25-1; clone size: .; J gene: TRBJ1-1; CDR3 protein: CASSAVGGANSEPFF; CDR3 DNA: TGTGCCAGCAGTGCGGTGGGGGGGGCGAACTCCGAGCCTTTCTTT
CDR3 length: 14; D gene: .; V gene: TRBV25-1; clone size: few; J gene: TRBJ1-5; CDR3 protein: CASSDRVGNQPQHF; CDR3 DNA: TGTGCCAGCAGTGATCGGGTTGGCAATCAGCCCCAGCATTTT
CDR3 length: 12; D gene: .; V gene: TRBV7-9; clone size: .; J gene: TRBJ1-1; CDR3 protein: CASSLAAGGAFF; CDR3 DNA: TGTGCCAGCAGCTTAGCTGCCGGGGGAGCTTTCTTT
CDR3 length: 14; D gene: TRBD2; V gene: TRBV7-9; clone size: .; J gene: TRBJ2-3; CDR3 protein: CASSLASIGGTNVF; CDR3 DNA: TGTGCCAGCAGCTTAGCCTCCATCGGGGGGACCAACGTCTTT
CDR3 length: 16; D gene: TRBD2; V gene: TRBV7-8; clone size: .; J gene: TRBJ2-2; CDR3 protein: CASKLPAGADTGDLFF; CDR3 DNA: TGTGCCAGCAAGTTACCAGCGGGAGCGGATACCGGGGATCTGTTTTTT
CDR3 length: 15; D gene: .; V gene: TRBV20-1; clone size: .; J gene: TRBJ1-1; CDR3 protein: CSAIGRRAIDVEAFF; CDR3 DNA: TGCAGTGCTATCGGGCGCAGAGCCATAGACGTCGAAGCTTTCTTT
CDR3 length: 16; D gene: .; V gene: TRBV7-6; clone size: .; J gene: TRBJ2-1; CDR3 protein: CASSSHRNNSPHQQFF; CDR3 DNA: TGTGCCAGCAGCTCTCACAGAAATAATTCACCCCACCAGCAGTTCTTC
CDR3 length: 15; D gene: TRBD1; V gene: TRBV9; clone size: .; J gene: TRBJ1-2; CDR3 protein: CASSGEGGGGYSYTF; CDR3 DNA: TGTGCCAGCAGCGGGGAAGGGGGCGGTGGCTACAGCTACACCTTC
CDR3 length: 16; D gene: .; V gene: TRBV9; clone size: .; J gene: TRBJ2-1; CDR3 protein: CASSEGGRNGHNEQFF; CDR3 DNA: TGTGCCAGCAGCGAGGGGGGCAGAAACGGTCATAATGAGCAGTTCTTC
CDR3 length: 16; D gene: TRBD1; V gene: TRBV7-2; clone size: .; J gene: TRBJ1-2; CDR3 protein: CASSFDPDGTALGYTF; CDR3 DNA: TGTGCCAGCAGCTTTGATCCAGACGGGACAGCCCTTGGCTACACCTTC
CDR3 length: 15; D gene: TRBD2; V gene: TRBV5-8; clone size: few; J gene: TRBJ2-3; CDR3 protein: CASSLGSGSGDTQYF; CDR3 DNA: TGTGCCAGCAGCTTGGGGAGCGGGAGCGGAGATACGCAGTATTTT
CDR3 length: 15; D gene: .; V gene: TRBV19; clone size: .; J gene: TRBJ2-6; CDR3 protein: CASSLLTSGANVLTF; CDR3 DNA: TGTGCCAGTAGTCTCCTAACCTCTGGGGCCAACGTCCTGACTTTC
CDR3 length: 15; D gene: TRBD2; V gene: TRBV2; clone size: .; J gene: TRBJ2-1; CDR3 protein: CASSFQRSGITEQFF; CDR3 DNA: TGTGCCAGCAGCTTTCAAAGAAGCGGGATTACTGAGCAGTTCTTC
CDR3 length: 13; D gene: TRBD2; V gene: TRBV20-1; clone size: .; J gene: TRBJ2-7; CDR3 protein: CSAQTSEFYEQYF; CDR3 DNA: TGCAGTGCCCAGACTAGCGAGTTCTACGAGCAGTACTTC
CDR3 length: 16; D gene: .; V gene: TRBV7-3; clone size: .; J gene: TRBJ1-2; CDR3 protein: CASSPEGTWGETQYTF; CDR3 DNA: TGTGCCAGCAGCCCAGAGGGGACCTGGGGAGAGACCCAGTACACCTTC
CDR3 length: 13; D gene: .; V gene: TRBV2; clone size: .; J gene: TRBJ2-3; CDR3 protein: CASSQGGRDTQYF; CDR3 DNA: TGTGCCAGCAGCCAGGGGGGCAGAGATACGCAGTATTTT
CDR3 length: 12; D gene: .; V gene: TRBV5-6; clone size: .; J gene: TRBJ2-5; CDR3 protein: CAGHFQRKTQYF; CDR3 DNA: TGTGCCGGCCACTTTCAAAGAAAGACCCAGTACTTC
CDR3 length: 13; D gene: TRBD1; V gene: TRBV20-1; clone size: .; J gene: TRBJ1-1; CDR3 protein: CSALQGAEGKAFF; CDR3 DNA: TGCAGTGCCTTACAGGGGGCGGAGGGGAAAGCTTTCTTT
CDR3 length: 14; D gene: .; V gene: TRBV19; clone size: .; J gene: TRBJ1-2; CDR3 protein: CASSKPGLAGGYTF; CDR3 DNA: TGTGCCAGTAGTAAGCCCGGCCTGGCGGGGGGCTACACCTTC
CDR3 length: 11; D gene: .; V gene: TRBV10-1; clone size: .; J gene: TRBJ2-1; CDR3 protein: CATNGGQEQFF; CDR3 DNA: TGTGCCACCAATGGAGGACAGGAGCAGTTCTTC
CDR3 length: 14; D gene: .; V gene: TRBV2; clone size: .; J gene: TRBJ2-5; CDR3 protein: CATSRDISNTEAYF; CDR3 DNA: TGTGCCACCAGCAGAGACATAAGCAACACGGAAGCGTACTTT
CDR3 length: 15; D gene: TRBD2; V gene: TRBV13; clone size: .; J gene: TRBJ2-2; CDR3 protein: CASSFIAGDTGELFF; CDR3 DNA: TGTGCCAGCAGCTTTATAGCGGGAGACACCGGGGAGCTGTTTTTT
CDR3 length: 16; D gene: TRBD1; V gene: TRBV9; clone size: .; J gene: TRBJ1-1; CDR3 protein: CASSEGTDTQNSEAFF; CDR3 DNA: TGTGCCAGCAGCGAAGGGACAGATACGCAGAATTCTGAAGCTTTCTTT
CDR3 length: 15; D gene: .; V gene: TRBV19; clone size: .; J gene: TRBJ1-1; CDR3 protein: CASSIALAAYTEQFF; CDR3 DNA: TGTGCCAGCAGTATAGCTCTGGCAGCCTACACTGAGCAGTTCTTT
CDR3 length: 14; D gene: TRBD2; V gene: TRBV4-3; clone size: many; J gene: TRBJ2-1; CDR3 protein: CASSQLAGGNEQFF; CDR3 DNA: TGCGCCAGCAGCCAACTAGCGGGAGGTAATGAGCAGTTCTTC
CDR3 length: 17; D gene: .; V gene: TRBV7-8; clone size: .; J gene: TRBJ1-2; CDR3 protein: CASSLAGGPATQYGYTF; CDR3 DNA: TGTGCCAGCAGCTTAGCGGGAGGTCCCGCTACGCAGTATGGCTACACCTTC
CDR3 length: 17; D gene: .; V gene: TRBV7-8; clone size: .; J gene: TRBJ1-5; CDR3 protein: CASSLRAGPDTQQPQHF; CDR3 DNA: TGTGCCAGCAGCTTAAGGGCAGGGCCCGATACGCAGCAGCCCCAGCATTTT
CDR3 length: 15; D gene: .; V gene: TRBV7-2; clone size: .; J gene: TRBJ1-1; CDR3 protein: CASSVGSETHNFGFF; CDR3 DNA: TGTGCCAGCAGCGTAGGGTCAGAAACGCACAATTTTGGCTTCTTT
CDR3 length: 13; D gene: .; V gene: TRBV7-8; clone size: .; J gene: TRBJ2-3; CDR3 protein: CASSAGVTGTQFF; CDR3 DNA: TGTGCCAGCAGCGCCGGGGTTACGGGTACGCAGTTTTTT